The 19 T cell receptor beta chains given below trace back to one sample, sequenced in a study of human T cells and chemical hapten exposure. Noted time point: patch test 1, 2 weeks after DPC sensitization. Treatment meaning: therapeutic diphenylcyclopropenone sensitization with weekly scalp DPC. TCRdb redid the calling of the RACE reads with MiXCR, one entry per CDR3 protein. This table has 85,000 to 100,000 distinct CDR3 sequences, around an eighth appearing once. The sequenced sample was whole blood, obtained in connection with sensitization to the hapten diphenylcyclopropenone (DPC). These receptors all come from a woman aged 40 to 49 with alopecia areata. Some clones in this sample may be carry-over from other donors' samples.

The CDR3 DNA sequence: TGTGCCAGCAGTTTACAGGGGGGCGCGGTAGTTGAGCAGTTCTTC. Translated: CASSLQGGAVVEQFF. This chain links TRBV27 with TRBJ2-1; weak D call: TRBD1 (7 bases). This CDR3 contains 15 residues. The V gene's germline CDR1 is MNHEY and CDR2 SMNVEV (reference sequence). V lost 2 bases, J lost 9 bases, and 17 bases lay in between.

This clonotype was observed a handful of times. CDR3 in DNA: TGCAGTGCCGCCTCGGGGAATCAGCCCCAGCATTTT. It translates to CSAASGNQPQHF. This chain connects TRBV20-1 to TRBJ1-5, with D hard to call. Germline-derived CDR1 and CDR2 are DFQATT and SNEGSKA (reference sequence). The CDR3 is 12 residues long. V lost 6 bases to trimming and J lost 4 bases, with 10 bases between them.

The rearrangement links TRBV20-1 to TRBJ2-1, with 7 bases matching TRBD2. Germline V gene lookup returns CDR1 DFQATT and CDR2 SNEGSKA (reference sequence). V dropped 5 bases and J dropped 4; count of bases not matched to a gene: 8. The CDR3 length is 14 residues. CDR3: CSARLAGRYNEQFF. CDR3 bases: TGCAGTGCTCGACTAGCCGGGAGGTACAATGAGCAGTTCTTC.

The chain carries TRBV12-3 or TRBV12-4 and TRBJ1-5; the D gene is possibly TRBD1 (5 bases). The CDR3 is made up of 16 amino acids. Trimming took 6 bases from V and 10 from J, leaving 25 bases between them. In DNA, the CDR3 is TGTGCCAGCAGCCAAGGATGGGGGTTGACAATCAGCCCCCAGCATTTT. It yields the protein CASSQGWGLTISPQHF.

The chain uses TRBV29-1 and TRBJ2-5; D is uncertain. Trimming cost V 7 bases and J 0 bases, with 15 bases left between them. The CDR3 runs to 14 residues. Per the germline V gene, CDR1 is SQVTM and CDR2 is ANQGSEA. The CDR3 reads CSASLGSNQETQYF. CDR3 in DNA: TGCAGCGCCTCCCTTGGGTCGAACCAAGAGACCCAGTACTTC.

CDR3 region: CASSLWETRRYSNQPQHF. For the CDR3, the DNA is TGTGCCAGCAGCTTATGGGAGACAAGGCGTTATAGCAATCAGCCCCAGCATTTT. The chain recombines TRBV7-3 with TRBJ1-5; D call uncertain. Trimming removed 2 bases from V and 0 bases from J, with 17 bases in between. Germline CDR1 reads SGHTA; CDR2 reads FQGTGA. The CDR3 has 18 amino acids.

This clonotype has only a few counts. The chain has TRBV4-2 and TRBJ1-6; no firm D call. The germline gives CDR1 LGHNA, CDR2 YNFKEQ. This CDR3 is 14 amino acids long. V lost 1 base and J 11 bases, leaving 12 bases between the germline ends. The CDR3 reads CASSQGPGEPPLHF. Written as DNA, the CDR3 is TGTGCCAGCAGCCAAGGCCCCGGCGAGCCACCCCTCCACTTT.

In the case of this clonotype: The missing conserved phenylalanine or tryptophan at the end of this CDR3 makes a read error likely. The chain is built from TRBV6-2 or TRBV6-3 and TRBJ2-7; tentatively, D is TRBD2 (6 bases). The V end lost 6 bases, the J end lost 3 bases, and 12 bases lay between the germline ends. Germline V lookup: CDR1 MNHEY, CDR2 SVGEGT. CDR3 length: 13 residues. The CDR3 nucleotides are TGTGCCAGCAGGGGACTCTCGTTCTACGAGCAGTACCTC. This encodes CASRGLSFYEQYL.

The J gene is TRBJ2-5, the V gene TRBV28, with D possibly TRBD1 on 6 matching bases. Germline V gene sequence: CDR1 MDHEN, CDR2 SYDVKM. V was trimmed by 6 bases and J by 1 base, leaving 9 bases between them. CDR3 length equals 13 residues. This chain's CDR3 is CASRQGGQETQYF. CDR3 in DNA: TGTGCCAGCAGACAGGGCGGCCAAGAGACCCAGTACTTC.

This clonotype occurred many times. V usage is TRBV12-3 or TRBV12-4 and J usage is TRBJ2-7; D perhaps matches TRBD1 (6 bases). Trimming took 3 bases from V and 0 from J, leaving 15 bases between them. CDR3 length equals 16 residues. The CDR3 loop reads CASSLGLGGSSYEQYF. The CDR3 nucleotides read TGTGCCAGCAGTTTGGGTCTTGGGGGCAGCTCCTACGAGCAGTACTTC.

The chain employs TRBV6-2 or TRBV6-3 and TRBJ1-5; unclear D gene. V lost 0 bases and J 4 bases, leaving 13 bases between the germline ends. This CDR3 is built from 16 residues. CDR1 is MNHEY and CDR2 is SVGEGT in the germline V gene. CDR3 sequence: CASSYSLRLSNQPQHF. The CDR3, as DNA: TGTGCCAGCAGTTACTCGCTGAGACTTTCGAATCAGCCCCAGCATTTT.

V and J are TRBV7-2 and TRBJ2-1; 7 bases are a match to TRBD2. The CDR3 totals 14 residues. With V trimmed by 3 bases and J by 4 bases, 3 bases remained unmatched. Germline loops: CDR1 SGHTA, CDR2 FQGNSA. The DNA of the CDR3 is TGTGCCAGCAGCTTTGGACTAGAATACAATGAGCAGTTCTTC. It encodes CASSFGLEYNEQFF. Full variable domain (missing parts from reference TRBV7-2 and TRBJ2-1): GAGVSQSPSNKVTEKGKDVELRCDPISGHTALYWYRQSLGQGLEFLIYFQGNSAPDKSGLPSDRFSAERTGGSVSTLTIQRTQQEDSAVYLCASSFGLEYNEQFFGPGTRLTVL.

The table lists this clonotype with a few counts. The gene calls are TRBV28 and TRBJ1-1; TRBD1 might be the D (5 bases). The CDR3 covers 13 residues. Trimming removed 7 bases from V and 11 bases from J, with 20 bases in between. Germline V lookup: CDR1 MDHEN, CDR2 SYDVKM. This CDR3 is CASNSAKRKGAFF. In DNA, the CDR3 is TGTGCCAGCAATTCAGCCAAACGAAAGGGGGCTTTCTTT.

At least ten counts were recorded for this clonotype. The chain is built from TRBV28 and TRBJ2-7; TRBD2 is a possible D gene (6 bases). CDR3 length equals 14 residues. The ends were cut back, 5 bases at V and 3 bases at J, with 14 bases in the middle. Germline assignment: CDR1 MDHEN and CDR2 SYDVKM. This chain's CDR3 is CASSPSADHYEQYF. In DNA form, the CDR3 reads TGTGCCAGCAGTCCTAGCGCCGATCACTACGAGCAGTACTTC.

The V and J genes are TRBV5-6 and TRBJ1-5; D possibly corresponds to TRBD1 (6 bases). CDR1 is SGHDT, CDR2 YYEEEE, per germline. V gave up 4 bases and J gave up 4 bases, with 12 bases separating them. The CDR3 loop spans 14 amino acids. The CDR3 sequence is CASSRQTGNQPQHF. The CDR3 DNA sequence: TGTGCCAGCAGCCGGCAAACAGGGAATCAGCCCCAGCATTTT.

J is TRBJ2-3 and V is TRBV29-1, with 8 bases that match TRBD2. Unmatched junction bases numbered 18, after V lost 3 bases and J lost 1 base. From germline, CDR1 is SQVTM and CDR2 ANQGSEA. There are 19 residues in the CDR3. DNA for the CDR3: TGCAGCGTTGATGCTATGCTAGCGGGTGAATTATCTGGCACAGATACGCAGTATTTT. It is translated as CSVDAMLAGELSGTDTQYF.

The table lists this clonotype with many counts. The chain links TRBV11-2 to TRBJ2-3; 12 nucleotides agree with TRBD2. V shed 1 base and J 1 base; nucleotides not matched to a gene: 3. CDR3 length equals 17 residues. Germline loops: CDR1 SGHAT, CDR2 FQNNGV. Here the CDR3 DNA reads TGTGCCAGCAGCTTAGCAGGACTAGCGGGACGCACAGATACGCAGTATTTT. This translates into CASSLAGLAGRTDTQYF. Supplemented by reference TRBV11-2 and TRBJ2-3, the full variable domain reads EAGVAQSPRYKIIEKRQSVAFWCNPISGHATLYWYQQILGQGPKLLIQFQNNGVVDDSQLPKDRFSAERLKGVDSTLKIQPAKLEDSAVYLCASSLAGLAGRTDTQYFGPGTRLTVL.

There are a few counts of this clonotype. The rearrangement uses TRBV20-1 and TRBJ2-7, with D unclear. The V gene's germline CDR1 is DFQATT and CDR2 SNEGSKA (reference sequence). The CDR3 totals 11 residues. Trimming removed 1 base at V and 4 bases at J, with 5 bases between. The CDR3 protein is CSARVDYEQYF. In nucleotides, the CDR3 is TGCAGTGCTAGAGTAGATTACGAGCAGTACTTC.

The table lists this clonotype with a few counts. This sequence joins TRBV18 and TRBJ2-5, with no clear D. Germline V gene data show CDR1 as KGHSH and CDR2 as LQKENI. The CDR3 has 13 amino acids. Trimming took off 3 bases at V and 4 bases at J, with 9 bases between the two ends. For the CDR3, the DNA is TGTGCCAGCTCACCCCCGTCGGTAGAGACCCAGTACTTC. Its protein product is CASSPPSVETQYF.